This record looks at one TCR beta chain sequence and its context. The antigen remains undetermined. Sequencing was performed with immunoSEQ multiplex PCR; in TCRdb, only in-frame clones are kept and a portion is missing. The table records around 100,000 clones, 80% to 95% of them present only once. This CDR3 has 18 residues. This specimen belongs to a study of CD4+ T cells in melanoma. Overall study findings and caveats: In melanoma, neoantigen-specific CD4+ T cells reportedly differed in differentiation state.

What was sequenced was peripheral blood. The chain has TRBV21-1 and TRBJ2-1; no check of the table's D call, TRBD2, against the DNA was made. TRBV21-1 is classified as a pseudogene. The receptor was derived from a human donor with melanoma. The CDR3 loop is CASSTPGTSGRVYNEQFF. For the CDR3, the DNA is TGTGCCAGCAGCACCCCCGGGACTAGCGGGAGGGTCTACAATGAGCAGTTCTTC.